This T cell receptor (beta chain) derives from a study of blood T cell repertoires in COVID-19. Study-wide background: Nucleic acid was either cDNA or gDNA, and it came from T cells, B-cell-depleted T cells, or PBMCs.

This study enrolled people aged roughly 18 to 90 from around 26 US geographic areas. Participant-reported clinical history was the basis for cohort assignment. The germline CDR1 and CDR2 sequences are SEHNR and FQNEAQ (reference sequence). CDR3 length: 14 residues. The V and J ends lost 6 bases and 5 bases, in that order; junction bases with no gene match: 8. Source study methods: Using reference gene primer amplification, nucleated cell counts were estimated. The method was immunoSEQ multiplex PCR; TCRdb's version includes in-frame clones alone and lacks a portion of them. V, J and clone size are those of that table, while D and trimming were read from the DNA. The repertoire holds a few hundred thousand clones, about 79% seen once, with 1.3% in the top ten.

The chain carries TRBV7-9 and TRBJ2-5; 8 bases align to TRBD1. The clonotype originates from a woman in her thirties or forties with acute COVID-19. Sample: PBMCs or T cells enriched from blood (not recorded which). This chain's CDR3 is CASRPRTGSETQYF. The CDR3 DNA follows: TGTGCCAGCAGACCCCGGACAGGGTCCGAGACCCAGTACTTC. Variable domain in full (rest from reference TRBV7-9 and TRBJ2-5): DTGVSQNPRHKITKRGQNVTFRCDPISEHNRLYWYRQTLGQGPEFLTYFQNEAQLEKSRLLSDRFSAERPKGSFSTLEIQRTEQGDSAMYLCASRPRTGSETQYFGPGTRLLVL.